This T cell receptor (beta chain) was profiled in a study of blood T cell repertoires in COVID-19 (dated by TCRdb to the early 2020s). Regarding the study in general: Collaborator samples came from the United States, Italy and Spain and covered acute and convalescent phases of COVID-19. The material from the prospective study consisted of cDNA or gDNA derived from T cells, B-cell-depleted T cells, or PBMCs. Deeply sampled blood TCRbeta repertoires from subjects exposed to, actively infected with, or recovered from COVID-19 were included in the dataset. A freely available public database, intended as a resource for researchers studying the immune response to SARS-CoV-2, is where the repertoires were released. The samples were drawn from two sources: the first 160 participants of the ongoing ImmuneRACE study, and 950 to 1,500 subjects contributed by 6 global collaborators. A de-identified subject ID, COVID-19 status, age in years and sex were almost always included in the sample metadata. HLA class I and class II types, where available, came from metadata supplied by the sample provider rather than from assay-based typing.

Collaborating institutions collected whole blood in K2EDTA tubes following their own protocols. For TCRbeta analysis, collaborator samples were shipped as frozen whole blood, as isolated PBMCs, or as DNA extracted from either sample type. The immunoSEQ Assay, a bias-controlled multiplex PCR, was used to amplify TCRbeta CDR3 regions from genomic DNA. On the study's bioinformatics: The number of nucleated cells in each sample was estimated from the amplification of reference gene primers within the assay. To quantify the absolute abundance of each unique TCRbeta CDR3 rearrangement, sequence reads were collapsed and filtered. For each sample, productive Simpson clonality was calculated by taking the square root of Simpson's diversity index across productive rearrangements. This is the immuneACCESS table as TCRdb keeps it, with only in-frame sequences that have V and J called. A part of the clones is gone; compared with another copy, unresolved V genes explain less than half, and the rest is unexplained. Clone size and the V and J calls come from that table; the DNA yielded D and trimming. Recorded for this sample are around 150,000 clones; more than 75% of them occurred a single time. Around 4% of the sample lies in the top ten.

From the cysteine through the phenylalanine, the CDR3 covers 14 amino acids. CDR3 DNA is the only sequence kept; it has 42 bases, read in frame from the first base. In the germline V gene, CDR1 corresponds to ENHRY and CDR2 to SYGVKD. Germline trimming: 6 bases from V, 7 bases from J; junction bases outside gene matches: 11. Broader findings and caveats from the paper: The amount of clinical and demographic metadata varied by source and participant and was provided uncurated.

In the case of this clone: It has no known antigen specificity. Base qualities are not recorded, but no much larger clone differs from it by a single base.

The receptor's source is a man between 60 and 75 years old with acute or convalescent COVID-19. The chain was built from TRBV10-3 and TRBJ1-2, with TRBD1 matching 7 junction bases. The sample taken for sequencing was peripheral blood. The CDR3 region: CAISAEDRVGGYTF. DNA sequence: TGTGCCATCAGCGCTGAAGACAGGGTAGGTGGCTACACCTTC.